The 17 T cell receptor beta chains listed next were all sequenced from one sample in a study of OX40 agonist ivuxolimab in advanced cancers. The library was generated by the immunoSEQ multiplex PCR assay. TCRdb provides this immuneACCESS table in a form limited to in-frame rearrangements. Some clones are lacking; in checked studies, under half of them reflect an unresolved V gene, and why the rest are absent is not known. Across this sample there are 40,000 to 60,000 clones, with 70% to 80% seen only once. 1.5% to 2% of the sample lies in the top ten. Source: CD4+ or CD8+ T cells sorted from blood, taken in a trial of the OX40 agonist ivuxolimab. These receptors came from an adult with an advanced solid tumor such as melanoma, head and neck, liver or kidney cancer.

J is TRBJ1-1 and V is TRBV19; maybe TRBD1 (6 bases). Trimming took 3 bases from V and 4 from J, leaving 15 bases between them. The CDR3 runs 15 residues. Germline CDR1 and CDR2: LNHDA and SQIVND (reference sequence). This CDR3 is CASSILGGASTEAFF. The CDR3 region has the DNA TGTGCCAGTAGTATCCTAGGGGGGGCGAGCACTGAAGCTTTCTTT.

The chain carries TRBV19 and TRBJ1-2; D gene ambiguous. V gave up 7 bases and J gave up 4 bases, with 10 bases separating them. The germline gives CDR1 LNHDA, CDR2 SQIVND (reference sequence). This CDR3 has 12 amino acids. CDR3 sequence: CASMGISYGYTF. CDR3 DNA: TGTGCCAGTATGGGGATCTCCTATGGCTACACCTTC.

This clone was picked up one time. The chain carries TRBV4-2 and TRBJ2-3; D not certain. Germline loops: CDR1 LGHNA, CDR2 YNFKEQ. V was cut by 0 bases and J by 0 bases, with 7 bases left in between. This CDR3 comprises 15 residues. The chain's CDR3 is CASSQDNLSTDTQYF. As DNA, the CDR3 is TGTGCCAGCAGCCAAGACAACCTAAGCACAGATACGCAGTATTTT.

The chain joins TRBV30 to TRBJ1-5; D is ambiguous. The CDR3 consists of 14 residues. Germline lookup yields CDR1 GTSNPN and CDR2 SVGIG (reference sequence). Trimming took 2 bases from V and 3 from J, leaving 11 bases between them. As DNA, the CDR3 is TGTGCCTGGAGTCGGGGAGGGCTCAATCAGCCCCAGCATTTT. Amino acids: CAWSRGGLNQPQHF.

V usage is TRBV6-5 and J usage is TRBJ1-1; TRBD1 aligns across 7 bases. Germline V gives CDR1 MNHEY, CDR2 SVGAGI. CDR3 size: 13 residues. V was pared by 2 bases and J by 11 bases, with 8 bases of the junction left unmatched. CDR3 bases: TGTGCCAGCAGTTACGGGGAACAGGGGATGGCTTTCTTT. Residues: CASSYGEQGMAFF.

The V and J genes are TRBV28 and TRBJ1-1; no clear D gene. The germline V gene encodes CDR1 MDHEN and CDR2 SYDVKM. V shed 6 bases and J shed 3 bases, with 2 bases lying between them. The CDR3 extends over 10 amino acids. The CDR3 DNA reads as TGTGCCAGCAGGGACACTGAAGCTTTCTTT. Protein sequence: CASRDTEAFF. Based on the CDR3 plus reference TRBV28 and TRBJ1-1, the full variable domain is DVKVTQSSRYLVKRTGEKVFLECVQDMDHENMFWYRQDPGLGLRLIYFSYDVKMKEKGDIPEGYSVSREKKERFSLILESASTNQTSMYLCASRDTEAFFGQGTRLTVV.

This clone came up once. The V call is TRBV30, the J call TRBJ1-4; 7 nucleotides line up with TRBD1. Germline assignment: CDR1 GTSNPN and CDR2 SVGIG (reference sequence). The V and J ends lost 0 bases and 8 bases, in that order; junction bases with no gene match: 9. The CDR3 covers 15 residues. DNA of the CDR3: TGTGCCTGGAGTGTAGGGGGCAGGTCGATAGAAAAACTGTTTTTT. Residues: CAWSVGGRSIEKLFF. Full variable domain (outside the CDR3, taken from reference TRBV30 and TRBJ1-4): SQTIHQWPATLVQPVGSPLSLECTVEGTSNPNLYWYRQAAGRGLQLLFYSVGIGQISSEVPQNLSASRPQDRQFILSSKKLLLSDSGFYLCAWSVGGRSIEKLFFGSGTQLSVL.

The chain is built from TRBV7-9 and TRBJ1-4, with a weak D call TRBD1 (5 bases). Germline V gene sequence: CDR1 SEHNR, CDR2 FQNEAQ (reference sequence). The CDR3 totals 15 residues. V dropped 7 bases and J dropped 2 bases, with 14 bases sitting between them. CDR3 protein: CASTSMGGTNEKLFF. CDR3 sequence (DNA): TGTGCCAGCACCTCAATGGGGGGGACTAATGAAAAACTGTTTTTT.

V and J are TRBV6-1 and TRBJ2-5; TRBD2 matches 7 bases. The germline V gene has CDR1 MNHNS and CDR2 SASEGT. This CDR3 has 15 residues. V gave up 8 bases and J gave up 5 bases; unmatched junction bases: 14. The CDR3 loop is CASSLRGAGDETQYF. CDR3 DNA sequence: TGTGCCAGCTCACTCAGAGGGGCGGGGGACGAGACCCAGTACTTC.

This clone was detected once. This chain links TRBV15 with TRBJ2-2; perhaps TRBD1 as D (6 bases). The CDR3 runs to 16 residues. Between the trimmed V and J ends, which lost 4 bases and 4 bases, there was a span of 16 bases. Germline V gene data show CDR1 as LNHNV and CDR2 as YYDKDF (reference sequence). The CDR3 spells CATSNWDTHLTGELFF. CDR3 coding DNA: TGTGCCACCAGCAACTGGGACACCCACCTCACCGGGGAGCTGTTTTTT.

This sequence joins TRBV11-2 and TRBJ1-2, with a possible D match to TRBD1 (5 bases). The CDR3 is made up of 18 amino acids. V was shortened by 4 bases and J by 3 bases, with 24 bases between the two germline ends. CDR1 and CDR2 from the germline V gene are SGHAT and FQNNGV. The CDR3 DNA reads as TGTGCCAGCAGCTCCATAATCGGTGACAGTTCGACGCACTATGGCTACACCTTC. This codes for CASSSIIGDSSTHYGYTF.

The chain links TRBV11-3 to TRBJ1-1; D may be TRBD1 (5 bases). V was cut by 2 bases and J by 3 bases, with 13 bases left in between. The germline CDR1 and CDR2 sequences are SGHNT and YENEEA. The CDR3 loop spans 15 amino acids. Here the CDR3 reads CASSLQAAGDTEAFF. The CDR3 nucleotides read TGTGCCAGCAGCTTACAAGCAGCGGGGGACACTGAAGCTTTCTTT.

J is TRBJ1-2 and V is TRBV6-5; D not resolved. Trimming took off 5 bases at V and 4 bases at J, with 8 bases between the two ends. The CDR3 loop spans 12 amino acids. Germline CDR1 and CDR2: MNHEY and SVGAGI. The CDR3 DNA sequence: TGTGCCAGCAGTGAGGCGGTCTATGGCTACACCTTC. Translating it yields CASSEAVYGYTF.

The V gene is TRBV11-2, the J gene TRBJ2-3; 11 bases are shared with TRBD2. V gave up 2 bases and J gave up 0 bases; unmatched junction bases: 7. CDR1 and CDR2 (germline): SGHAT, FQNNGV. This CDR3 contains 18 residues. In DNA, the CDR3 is TGTGCCAGCAGCTTAACGCTAGCGGGGGGATCTAGCACAGATACGCAGTATTTT. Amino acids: CASSLTLAGGSSTDTQYF.

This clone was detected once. CDR3 residues: CASTGAAMNTEAFF. Here the CDR3 DNA reads TGTGCCAGCACTGGGGCAGCCATGAACACTGAAGCTTTCTTT. The chain is built from TRBV27 and TRBJ1-1, with D possibly being TRBD1 (5 bases). CDR3 length: 14 amino acids. Trimming stripped 7 bases from V and 0 bases from J, with 12 bases between. Per the germline V gene, CDR1 is MNHEY and CDR2 is SMNVEV (reference sequence).

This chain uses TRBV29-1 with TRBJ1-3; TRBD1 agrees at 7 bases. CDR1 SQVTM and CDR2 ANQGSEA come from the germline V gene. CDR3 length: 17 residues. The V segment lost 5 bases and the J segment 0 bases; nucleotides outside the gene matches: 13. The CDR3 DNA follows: TGCAGCGTTCCCGGACAGGCTTTCGGCCTCTCTGGAAACACCATATATTTT. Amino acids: CSVPGQAFGLSGNTIYF. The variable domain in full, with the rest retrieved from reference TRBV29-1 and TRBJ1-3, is SAVISQKPSRDICQRGTSLTIQCQVDSQVTMMFWYRQQPGQSLTLIATANQGSEATYESGFVIDKFPISRPNLTFSTLTVSNMSPEDSSIYLCSVPGQAFGLSGNTIYFGEGSWLTVV.

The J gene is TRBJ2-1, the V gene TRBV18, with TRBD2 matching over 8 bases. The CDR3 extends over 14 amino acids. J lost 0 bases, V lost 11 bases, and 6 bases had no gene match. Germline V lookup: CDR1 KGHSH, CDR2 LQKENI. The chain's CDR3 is CASRRGASYNEQFF. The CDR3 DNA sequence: TGTGCCTCACGGCGGGGGGCCTCCTACAATGAGCAGTTCTTC. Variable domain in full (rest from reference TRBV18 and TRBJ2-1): NAGVMQNPRHLVRRRGQEARLRCSPMKGHSHVYWYRQLPEEGLKFMVYLQKENIIDESGMPKERFSAEFPKEGPSILRIQQVVRGDSAAYFCASRRGASYNEQFFGPGTRLTVL.